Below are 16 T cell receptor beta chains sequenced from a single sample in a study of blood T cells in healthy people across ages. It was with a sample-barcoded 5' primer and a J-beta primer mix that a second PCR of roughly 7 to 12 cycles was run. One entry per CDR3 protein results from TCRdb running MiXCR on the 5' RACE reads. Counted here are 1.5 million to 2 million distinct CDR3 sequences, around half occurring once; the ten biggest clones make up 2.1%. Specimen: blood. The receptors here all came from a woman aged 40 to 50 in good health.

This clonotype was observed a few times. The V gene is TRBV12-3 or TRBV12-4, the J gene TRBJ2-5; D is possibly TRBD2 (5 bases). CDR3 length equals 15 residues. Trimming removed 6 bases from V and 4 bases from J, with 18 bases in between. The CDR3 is CASSLHTGVPETQYF. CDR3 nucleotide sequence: TGTGCCAGCAGCCTCCACACCGGGGTCCCAGAGACCCAGTACTTC.

CDR3 coding DNA: TGTGCCAGCAGCCGGGCCGGACAGGCGGACGAGCAGTACTTC. It yields the protein CASSRAGQADEQYF. This chain connects TRBV7-9 to TRBJ2-7, with TRBD1 identical over 7 bases. The CDR3 is 14 amino acids. The ends lost 5 bases at V and 5 bases at J; junction bases unmatched: 9. Germline CDR1 SEHNR, CDR2 FQNEAQ (reference sequence). The whole variable domain, filled in from reference TRBV7-9 and TRBJ2-7, reads DTGVSQNPRHKITKRGQNVTFRCDPISEHNRLYWYRQTLGQGPEFLTYFQNEAQLEKSRLLSDRFSAERPKGSFSTLEIQRTEQGDSAMYLCASSRAGQADEQYFGPGTRLTVT.

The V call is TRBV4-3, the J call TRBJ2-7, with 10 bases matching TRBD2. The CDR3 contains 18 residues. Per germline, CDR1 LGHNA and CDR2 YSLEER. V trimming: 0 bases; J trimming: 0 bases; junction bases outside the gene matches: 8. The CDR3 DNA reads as TGCGCCAGCAGCCAAGATCGCCTAGCGGGGGATTCCTCCTACGAGCAGTACTTC. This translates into CASSQDRLAGDSSYEQYF.

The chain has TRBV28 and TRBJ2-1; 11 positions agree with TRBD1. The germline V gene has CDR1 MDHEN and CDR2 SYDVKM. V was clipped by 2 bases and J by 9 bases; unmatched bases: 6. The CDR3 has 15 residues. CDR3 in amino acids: CASSLGTGGVREQFF. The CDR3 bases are TGTGCCAGCAGTTTAGGGACAGGGGGTGTACGTGAGCAGTTCTTC.

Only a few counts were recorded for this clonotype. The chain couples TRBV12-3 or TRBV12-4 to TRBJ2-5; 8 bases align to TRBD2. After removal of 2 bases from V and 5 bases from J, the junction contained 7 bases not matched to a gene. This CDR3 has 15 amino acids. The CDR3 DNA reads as TGTGCCAGCAGTTTATCCACTAGCGGTTGGGAGACCCAGTACTTC. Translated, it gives CASSLSTSGWETQYF.

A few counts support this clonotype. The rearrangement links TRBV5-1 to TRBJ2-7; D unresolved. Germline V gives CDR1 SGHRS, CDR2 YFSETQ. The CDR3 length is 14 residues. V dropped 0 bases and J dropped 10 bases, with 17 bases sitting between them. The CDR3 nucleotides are TGCGCCAGCAGCTTGGGGGCGGTTGGAAGAACCCAGTACTTC. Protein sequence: CASSLGAVGRTQYF.

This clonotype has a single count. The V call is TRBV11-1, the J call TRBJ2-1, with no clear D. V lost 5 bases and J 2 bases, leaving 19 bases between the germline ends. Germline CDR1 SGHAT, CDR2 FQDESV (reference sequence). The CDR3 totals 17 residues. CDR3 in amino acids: CASSPLGSVTTYNEQFF. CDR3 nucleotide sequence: TGTGCCAGCAGCCCCTTGGGGTCAGTTACTACCTACAATGAGCAGTTCTTC. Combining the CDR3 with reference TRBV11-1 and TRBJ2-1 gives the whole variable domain EAEVAQSPRYKITEKSQAVAFWCDPISGHATLYWYRQILGQGPELLVQFQDESVVDDSQLPKDRFSAERLKGVDSTLKIQPAELGDSAMYLCASSPLGSVTTYNEQFFGPGTRLTVL.

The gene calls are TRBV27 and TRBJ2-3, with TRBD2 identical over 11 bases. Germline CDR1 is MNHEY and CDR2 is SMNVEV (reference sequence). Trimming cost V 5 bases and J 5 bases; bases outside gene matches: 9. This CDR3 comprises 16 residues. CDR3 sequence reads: CASSPPLAGEGDTQYF. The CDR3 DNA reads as TGTGCCAGCAGTCCCCCACTAGCGGGGGAGGGAGATACGCAGTATTTT.

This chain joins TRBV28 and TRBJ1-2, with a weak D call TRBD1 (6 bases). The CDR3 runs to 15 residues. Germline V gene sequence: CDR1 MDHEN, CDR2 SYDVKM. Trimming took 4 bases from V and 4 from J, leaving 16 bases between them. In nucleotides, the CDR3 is TGTGCCAGCAGTTCCGCGGGGGGGGCCTCCTATGGCTACACCTTC. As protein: CASSSAGGASYGYTF.

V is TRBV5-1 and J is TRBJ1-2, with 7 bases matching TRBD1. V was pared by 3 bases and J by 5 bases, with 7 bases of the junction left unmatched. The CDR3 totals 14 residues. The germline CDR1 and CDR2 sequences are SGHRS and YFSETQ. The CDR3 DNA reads TGCGCCAGCAGCTCTGGACAGGCCCAGTATGGCTACACCTTC. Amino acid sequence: CASSSGQAQYGYTF.

CDR3 in amino acids: CATKDTAVDTQYF. The CDR3, as DNA: TGTGCCACCAAGGATACCGCAGTAGATACGCAGTATTTT. The chain joins TRBV24-1 to TRBJ2-3; D gene unclear. Germline V gene lookup returns CDR1 KGHDR and CDR2 SFDVKD. Trimming cost V 8 bases and J 5 bases, with 13 bases left between them. This CDR3 contains 13 residues.

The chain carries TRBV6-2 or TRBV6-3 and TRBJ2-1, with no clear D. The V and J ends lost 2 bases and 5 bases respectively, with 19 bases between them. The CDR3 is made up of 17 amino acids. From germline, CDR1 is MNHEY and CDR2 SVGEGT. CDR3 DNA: TGTGCCAGCAGTTACCAACCCGGTAAAGGGTGGGACAATGAGCAGTTCTTC. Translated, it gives CASSYQPGKGWDNEQFF.

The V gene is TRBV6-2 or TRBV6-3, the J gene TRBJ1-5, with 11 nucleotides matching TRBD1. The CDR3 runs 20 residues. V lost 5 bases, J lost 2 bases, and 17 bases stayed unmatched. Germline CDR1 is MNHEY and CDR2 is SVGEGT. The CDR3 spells CASSTIYRDRGGRGNQPQHF. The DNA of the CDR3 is TGTGCCAGCAGTACCATCTACCGGGACAGGGGGGGAAGGGGCAATCAGCCCCAGCATTTT.

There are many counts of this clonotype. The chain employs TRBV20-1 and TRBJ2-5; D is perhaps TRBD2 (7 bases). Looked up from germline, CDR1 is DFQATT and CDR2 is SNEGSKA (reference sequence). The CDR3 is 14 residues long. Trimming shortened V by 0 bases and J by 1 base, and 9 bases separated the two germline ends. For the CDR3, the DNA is TGCAGTGCTAGAGATGGGGGGGCCCAAGAGACCCAGTACTTC. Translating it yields CSARDGGAQETQYF.

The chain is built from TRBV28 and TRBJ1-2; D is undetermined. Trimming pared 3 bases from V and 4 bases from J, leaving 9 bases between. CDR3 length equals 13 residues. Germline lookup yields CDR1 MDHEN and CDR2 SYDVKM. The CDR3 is CASSFPKGYGYTF. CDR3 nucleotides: TGTGCCAGCAGTTTTCCGAAAGGCTATGGCTACACCTTC.

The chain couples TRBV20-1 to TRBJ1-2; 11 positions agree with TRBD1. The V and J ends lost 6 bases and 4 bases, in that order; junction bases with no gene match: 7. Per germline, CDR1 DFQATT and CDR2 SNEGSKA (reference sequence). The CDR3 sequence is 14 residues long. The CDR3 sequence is CSAMDRGRPYGYTF. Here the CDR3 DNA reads TGCAGTGCAATGGACAGGGGGCGCCCCTATGGCTACACCTTC.